Below are 21 T cell receptor beta chains sequenced from a single sample in a study of blood T cell repertoires in COVID-19 (dated by TCRdb to about 2020). Library prep was done by the immunoSEQ multiplex PCR assay. The immuneACCESS repertoire file appears here via TCRdb, limited to in-frame rearrangements. These files lack a portion of the clones; in checked studies, under half of the deficit traces to unresolved V genes, and the cause of the others is not known. Here the sample has about 670,000 clones; 90% occur a single time. The ten largest clones capture roughly 0.25% of the sample. The sample was peripheral blood. These receptors all stem from a woman younger than 35 with acute or convalescent COVID-19.

In this sample, this clone turned up a few times. The chain links TRBV28 to TRBJ1-2, with a possible D match to TRBD1 (5 bases). Trimming pared 6 bases from V and 8 bases from J, leaving 22 bases between. Germline V CDR1 and CDR2: MDHEN, SYDVKM. The CDR3 totals 15 residues. The DNA of the CDR3 is TGTGCCAGCAGCCTCCCGGGGCAGGGACTTCGGGGCTACACCTTC. It is translated as CASSLPGQGLRGYTF.

The V and J genes are TRBV24-1 and TRBJ2-3; 7 bases are a match to TRBD1. The CDR3 contains 13 residues. Looked up from germline, CDR1 is KGHDR and CDR2 is SFDVKD. V lost 4 bases, J lost 5 bases, and 2 bases stayed unmatched. The CDR3 coding sequence is TGTGCCACCAGTGACCGGGACAGAGATACGCAGTATTTT. Translating gives CATSDRDRDTQYF.

The J gene is TRBJ1-1, the V gene TRBV2; D not resolved. V was pared by 2 bases and J by 1 base, with 8 bases between. The CDR3 is made up of 14 amino acids. The germline gives CDR1 SNHLY, CDR2 FYNNEI. CDR3 sequence: CASSEIDSNTEAFF. CDR3 DNA sequence: TGTGCCAGCAGTGAAATCGACTCGAACACTGAAGCTTTCTTT.

This chain joins TRBV6-2 or TRBV6-3 and TRBJ2-3, with 9 bases that match TRBD1. The CDR3 sequence is 15 residues long. The V gene end was trimmed by 5 bases and the J gene end by 1 base; junction bases not matched to a gene: 4. Germline CDR1 reads MNHEY; CDR2 reads SVGEGT. The CDR3 DNA reads TGTGCCAGCAGTACCCGGGACAGGGGCACAGATACGCAGTATTTT. This encodes CASSTRDRGTDTQYF.

The rearrangement links TRBV7-3 to TRBJ2-1, with 12 bases that match TRBD2. Trimming at V came to 5 bases and at J to 4 bases, leaving 6 bases not matched to a gene. CDR3 length equals 16 residues. In germline, CDR1 is SGHTA, CDR2 FQGTGA. CDR3 residues: CASSHRTSGTYNEQFF. The DNA for the CDR3 is TGTGCCAGCAGCCACCGGACTAGCGGGACTTACAATGAGCAGTTCTTC.

This clone occurred once. The genes are TRBV27 and TRBJ1-3; 8 bases are a match to TRBD1. Per the germline V gene, CDR1 is MNHEY and CDR2 is SMNVEV (reference sequence). The CDR3 is made up of 15 amino acids. V lost 6 bases and J lost 0; bases outside the gene matches: 4. CDR3 sequence (DNA): TGTGCCAGCAGCCAGACAGGGGCCTCTGGAAACACCATATATTTT. Protein product: CASSQTGASGNTIYF.

The chain joins TRBV9 to TRBJ2-7; D might be TRBD1 (6 bases). The CDR3 runs 15 residues. CDR1 and CDR2 (germline): SGDLS, YYNGEE. V was shortened by 3 bases and J by 6 bases, with 19 bases between the two germline ends. CDR3 protein: CASSAKTGPNSEQYF. Written as DNA, the CDR3 is TGTGCCAGCAGCGCGAAGACAGGACCGAATTCCGAGCAGTACTTC.

CDR3 region: CASQQGSPGTRNTGELFF. The CDR3 DNA is TGTGCCAGCCAGCAAGGGTCCCCCGGGACACGGAACACCGGGGAGCTGTTTTTT. The V call is TRBV21-1, the J call TRBJ2-2; the table's D gene call, TRBD1, was not cross checked with the DNA. TRBV21-1 is flagged as a pseudogene. There are 18 residues in the CDR3.

In nucleotides, the CDR3 is TGTGCCAGCAGCCCGACAGTCTCCCACGGCTACACCTTC. It codes for CASSPTVSHGYTF. The chain couples TRBV14 to TRBJ1-2; D possibly corresponds to TRBD1 (5 bases). CDR3 length: 13 residues. Trimming left V 4 bases short and J 8 bases short, with 14 bases between. Germline CDR1 SGHDN, CDR2 FVKESK.

The chain employs TRBV6-1 and TRBJ2-7; TRBD2 might be the D (6 bases). Trimming took off 10 bases at V and 4 bases at J, with 17 bases between the two ends. This CDR3 comprises 13 residues. In germline, CDR1 is MNHNS, CDR2 SASEGT. DNA of the CDR3: TGTGCCACCGCCAGGGCGGGGAAGTACGAGCAGTACTTC. It translates to CATARAGKYEQYF.

Only a few counts were recorded for this clone. V is TRBV18 and J is TRBJ1-1; no definite D call. This CDR3 is 13 amino acids long. Trimming left V 6 bases short and J 0 bases short, with 8 bases between. The V gene's germline CDR1 is KGHSH and CDR2 LQKENI. This chain's CDR3 is CASSPPLNTEAFF. The CDR3 nucleotides read TGTGCCAGCTCCCCTCCCCTGAACACTGAAGCTTTCTTT.

The chain carries TRBV4-1 and TRBJ2-2; D not resolved. V was cut by 1 base and J by 4 bases, with 7 bases left in between. CDR1 is MGHRA, CDR2 YSYEKL, per germline. The CDR3 is 14 residues long. The CDR3 here is CASSQVRFTGELFF. Written as DNA, the CDR3 is TGCGCCAGCAGCCAAGTTCGGTTCACCGGGGAGCTGTTTTTT.

This clone was detected once. The chain has TRBV7-2 and TRBJ2-7; 7 bases fit TRBD1. The germline V gene encodes CDR1 SGHTA and CDR2 FQGNSA. J gave up 1 base and V 7 bases, and 13 bases lay outside the gene matches. The CDR3 is made up of 16 amino acids. DNA for the CDR3: TGTGCCAGCACCCCATTAGGGGGCAGGGGATCCTACGAGCAGTACTTC. Translating it yields CASTPLGGRGSYEQYF.

V usage is TRBV3-1 (or the pseudogene TRBV3-2) and J usage is TRBJ2-7, with 9 bases that match TRBD1. Germline-derived CDR1 and CDR2 are LGHDT and YNNKEL (reference sequence). V shed 1 base, J shed 4 bases, and the junction held 8 bases outside the gene matches. The CDR3 is made up of 16 amino acids. CDR3 region: CASSQGMGTGSYEQYF. The CDR3 DNA follows: TGTGCCAGCAGCCAAGGAATGGGGACAGGGTCGTACGAGCAGTACTTC.

V and J are TRBV30 and TRBJ1-3, with D unclear. The V end was cut by 7 bases, the J end by 8 bases, with 15 bases between. The CDR3 contains 12 residues. Germline V gives CDR1 GTSNPN, CDR2 SVGIG (reference sequence). This chain's CDR3 is CASRVTGDTIYF. The DNA of the CDR3 is TGTGCCTCCCGGGTTACCGGCGACACCATATATTTT.

The rearrangement joins TRBV5-6 to TRBJ2-5; tentatively, D is TRBD1 (7 bases). V was trimmed by 5 bases and J by 2 bases, leaving 19 bases between them. CDR3 length: 16 residues. Per germline, CDR1 SGHDT and CDR2 YYEEEE. In DNA, the CDR3 is TGTGCCAGCAGGGAGGGACAGACCAGAATACAAGAGACCCAGTACTTC. This gives the protein CASREGQTRIQETQYF.

This rearrangement joins TRBV6-2 or TRBV6-3 to TRBJ1-1, with TRBD1 identical over 7 bases. Germline V lookup: CDR1 MNHEY, CDR2 SVGEGT. V was pared by 6 bases and J by 11 bases, with 6 bases of the junction left unmatched. This CDR3 has 11 residues. The CDR3 loop reads CASSLGTAAFF. The CDR3 nucleotides are TGTGCCAGCAGCCTGGGGACAGCGGCTTTCTTT.

The rearrangement uses TRBV6-2 or TRBV6-3 and TRBJ1-2, with D possibly being TRBD1 (5 bases). CDR3 length: 15 residues. CDR1 MNHEY and CDR2 SVGEGT come from the germline V gene. V shed 0 bases and J shed 4 bases, with 12 bases lying between them. The CDR3 bases are TGTGCCAGCAGTTACTCGACGGGAGGGGCCTATGGCTACACCTTC. Translated, it gives CASSYSTGGAYGYTF.

The chain joins TRBV10-3 to TRBJ1-1; TRBD1 matches 9 bases. V was clipped by 7 bases and J by 6 bases; unmatched bases: 3. The CDR3 spans 12 residues. Germline V gene lookup returns CDR1 ENHRY and CDR2 SYGVKD. CDR3 protein: CAIIGTGPEAFF. CDR3 in DNA: TGTGCCATCATTGGGACAGGGCCTGAAGCTTTCTTT.

This rearrangement joins TRBV25-1 to TRBJ1-3, with 8 nucleotides matching TRBD1. The germline CDR1 and CDR2 sequences are MGHDK and SYGVNS. J gave up 3 bases and V 1 base, and 5 bases lay outside the gene matches. CDR3 length: 16 amino acids. The CDR3 coding sequence is TGTGCCAGCAGTGAATTCTCGGGACAGGATGGAAACACCATATATTTT. Amino acid sequence: CASSEFSGQDGNTIYF. Using reference TRBV25-1 and TRBJ1-3 for the parts outside the CDR3, the full variable domain is EADIYQTPRYLVIGTGKKITLECSQTMGHDKMYWYQQDPGMELHLIHYSYGVNSTEKGDLSSESTVSRIRTEHFPLTLESARPSHTSQYLCASSEFSGQDGNTIYFGEGSWLTVV.

In its sample, this clone was seen once. The J gene is TRBJ1-2, the V gene TRBV7-8, with no clear D. The CDR3 runs to 16 residues. From germline, CDR1 is SGHVS and CDR2 FQNEAQ. Trimming removed 0 bases from V and 6 bases from J, with 17 bases in between. The CDR3 sequence is CASSLAMAGSLDGYTF. Here the CDR3 DNA reads TGTGCCAGCAGCTTAGCGATGGCGGGGTCTTTGGATGGCTACACCTTC.